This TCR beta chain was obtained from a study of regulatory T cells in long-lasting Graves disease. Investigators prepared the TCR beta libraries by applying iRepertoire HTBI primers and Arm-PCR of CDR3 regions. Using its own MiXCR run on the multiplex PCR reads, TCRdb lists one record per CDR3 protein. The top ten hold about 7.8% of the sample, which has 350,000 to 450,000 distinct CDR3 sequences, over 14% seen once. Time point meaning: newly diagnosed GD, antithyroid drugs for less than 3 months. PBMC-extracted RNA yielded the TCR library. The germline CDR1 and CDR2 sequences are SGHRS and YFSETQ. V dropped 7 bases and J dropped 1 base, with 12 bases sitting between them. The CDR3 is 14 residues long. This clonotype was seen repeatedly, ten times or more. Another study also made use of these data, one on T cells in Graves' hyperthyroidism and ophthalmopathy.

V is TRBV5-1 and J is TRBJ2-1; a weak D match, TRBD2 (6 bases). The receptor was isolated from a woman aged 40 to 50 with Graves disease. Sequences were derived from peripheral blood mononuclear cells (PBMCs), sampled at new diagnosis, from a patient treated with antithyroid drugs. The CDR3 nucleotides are TGCGCCAGCGCTACTAGCTCTTCCTACAATGAGCAGTTCTTC. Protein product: CASATSSSYNEQFF. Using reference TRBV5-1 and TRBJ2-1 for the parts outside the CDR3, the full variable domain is KAGVTQTPRYLIKTRGQQVTLSCSPISGHRSVSWYQQTPGQGLQFLFEYFSETQRNKGNFPGRFSGRQFSNSRSEMNVSTLELGDSALYLCASATSSSYNEQFFGPGTRLTVL.